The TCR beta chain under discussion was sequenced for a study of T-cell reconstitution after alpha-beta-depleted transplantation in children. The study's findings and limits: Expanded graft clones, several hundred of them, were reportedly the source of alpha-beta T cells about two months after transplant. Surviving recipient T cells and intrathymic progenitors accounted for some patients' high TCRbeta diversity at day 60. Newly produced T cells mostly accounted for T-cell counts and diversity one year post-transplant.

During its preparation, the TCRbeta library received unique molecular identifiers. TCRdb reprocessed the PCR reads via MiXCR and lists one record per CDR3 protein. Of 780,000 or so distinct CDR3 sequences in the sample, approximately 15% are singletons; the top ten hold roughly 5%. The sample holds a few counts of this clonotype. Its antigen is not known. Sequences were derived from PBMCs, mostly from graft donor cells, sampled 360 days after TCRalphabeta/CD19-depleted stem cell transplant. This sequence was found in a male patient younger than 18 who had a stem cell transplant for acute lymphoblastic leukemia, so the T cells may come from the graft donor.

CDR3 amino acids: CATSTGTRLNEQFF. The CDR3 DNA follows: TGTGCCACCAGCACCGGGACTAGGCTAAATGAGCAGTTCTTC. The chain uses TRBV15 and TRBJ2-1, with 8 bases matching TRBD2. The CDR3 contains 14 residues. Trimming at V came to 4 bases and at J to 7 bases, leaving 6 bases not matched to a gene. CDR1 is LNHNV, CDR2 YYDKDF, per germline (reference sequence).